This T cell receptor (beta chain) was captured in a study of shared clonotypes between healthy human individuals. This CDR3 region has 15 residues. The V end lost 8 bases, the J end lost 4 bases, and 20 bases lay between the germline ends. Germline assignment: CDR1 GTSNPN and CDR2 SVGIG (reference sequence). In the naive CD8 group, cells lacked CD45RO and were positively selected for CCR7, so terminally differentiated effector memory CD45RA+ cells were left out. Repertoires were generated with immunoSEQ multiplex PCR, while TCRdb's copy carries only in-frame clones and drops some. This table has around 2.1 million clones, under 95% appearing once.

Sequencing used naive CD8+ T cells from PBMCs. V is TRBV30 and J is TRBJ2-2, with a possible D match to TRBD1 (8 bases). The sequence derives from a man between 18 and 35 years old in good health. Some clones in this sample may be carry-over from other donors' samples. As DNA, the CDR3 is TGTGCCGTGGGACACAGGGGGGGTCTCACCGGGGAGCTGTTTTTT. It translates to CAVGHRGGLTGELFF.